These T cell receptor beta chains were read from a single sample in a study of post-analysis software for immune sequencing data. TCRdb itself ran the PCR reads through MiXCR, one entry per CDR3 protein. Here the sample spans some 370,000 distinct CDR3 sequences, around 33% being singletons. The sample comprised blood. Source of these receptors: a girl between 5 and 17 years old with multiple sclerosis. Each CDR3 is given with its conserved first and last residue. The order of the fields is clone size, J gene, V gene, D gene, CDR3 DNA, CDR3 protein. D genes are given only for firm matches. The size of a clone is reported for some rows only, either as once, few or many, or as a class for expanded clones.

size: NA; J: TRBJ2-3; V: TRBV13; D: NA; DNA: TGTGCCAGCAGCTTAGCACGGGCAGATACGCAGTATTTT; CDR3: CASSLARADTQYF
size: few; J: TRBJ1-1; V: TRBV4-1; D: TRBD1; DNA: TGCGCCAGCAGCCAAGTTTTCAAACAGGGGGCGCACACTGAAGCTTTCTTT; CDR3: CASSQVFKQGAHTEAFF
size: few; J: TRBJ2-5; V: TRBV6-2/TRBV6-3; D: TRBD2; DNA: TGTGCCAGCAGTTACGGGAGGGCAGGAGAGACCCAGTACTTC; CDR3: CASSYGRAGETQYF
size: few; J: TRBJ2-5; V: TRBV5-1; D: NA; DNA: TGCGCCAGCAGCCCGTTCGGGGGCCAAGAGACCCAGTACTTC; CDR3: CASSPFGGQETQYF
size: few; J: TRBJ2-7; V: TRBV4-1; D: NA; DNA: TGCGCCGGCAGCCGGGACAACCTACCCTACGAGCAGTACTTC; CDR3: CAGSRDNLPYEQYF
size: NA; J: TRBJ1-2; V: TRBV12-3/TRBV12-4; D: NA; DNA: TGTGCCAGCAGTCCTGTGGGCAAGAACTATGGCTACACCTTC; CDR3: CASSPVGKNYGYTF
size: NA; J: TRBJ2-1; V: TRBV7-8; D: TRBD2; DNA: TGTGCCAGCAGCTCCGAACTAGCGGGGGGGCCCAATGAGCAGTTCTTC; CDR3: CASSSELAGGPNEQFF
size: NA; J: TRBJ1-1; V: TRBV3-1; D: NA; DNA: TGTGCCAGCAGCCATGGGGCACAGGCATACACTGAAGCTTTCTTT; CDR3: CASSHGAQAYTEAFF
size: NA; J: TRBJ2-1; V: TRBV20-1; D: TRBD2; DNA: TGCAGTGCTAGAGTAAGCGGGGGGCTTGGGCACAATGAGCAGTTCTTC; CDR3: CSARVSGGLGHNEQFF
size: NA; J: TRBJ1-1; V: TRBV12-3/TRBV12-4; D: NA; DNA: TGTGCCAGCGGGAGGATGGACACTGAAGCTTTCTTT; CDR3: CASGRMDTEAFF